This T cell receptor (beta chain) stems from a study of T-cell memory formation after mild COVID-19. Study in general: The TCR clusters were mostly specific to one donor.

V was clipped by 4 bases and J by 6 bases, with 16 bases between them. This CDR3 contains 14 residues. The germline V gene has CDR1 DFQATT and CDR2 SNEGSKA (reference sequence). TCRdb re-called the 5' RACE reads with MiXCR, one entry per CDR3 protein. The data show over 350,000 distinct CDR3 sequences, 20% to 30% seen once. This clonotype was counted a few times. This clonotype originated in an adult woman who had mild COVID-19 (a few samples of this study predate the infection). Cell type and time point are not known. The source material was PBMCs or a T cell subset sorted from them (not recorded which). The chain employs TRBV20-1 and TRBJ2-1; tentatively, D is TRBD1 or TRBD2 (5 bases each). The CDR3 DNA reads as TGCAGTGCTACCCGAGGGGAGCAGTTCAATGAGCAGTTCTTC. Protein product: CSATRGEQFNEQFF.